This T cell receptor (beta chain) was identified in a study of blood T cell repertoires in COVID-19. Across the study: Acute and convalescent COVID-19 specimens originated in the United States, Italy and Spain.

The CDR3 is 17 residues long. Germline assignment: CDR1 SGDLS and CDR2 YYNGEE. The trim removed 3 bases at V and 4 bases at J, leaving 10 bases unmatched. Original data processing: Reference gene primer amplification gave estimated nucleated cell counts. The repertoire was sequenced with immunoSEQ multiplex PCR; TCRdb's copy has only in-frame clones and lacks some. V and J calls and clone size are given by that table; D and trimming were obtained from the DNA. The sample carries 75,000 to 80,000 clones, about 85% recorded once. The J gene is TRBJ2-6, the V gene TRBV9, with 7 bases fitting TRBD2. The sample consisted of peripheral blood. This receptor was taken from a man in his 60s with COVID-19, enrolled during active disease. The CDR3 sequence is CASSGPPGGLGANVLTF. The CDR3 bases are TGTGCCAGCAGCGGGCCTCCCGGGGGACTAGGGGCCAACGTCCTGACTTTC.